This T cell receptor beta chain was recovered during a study of CD8+CD57+ T cells in acquired aplastic anemia. Study in general: Mean DNA quantity obtained from sorted CD4+ and CD8+ cells was 3 to 3.5 ug. Healthy-donor CD4+ cells averaged about 9.9 million reads.

Profiles of TCR beta VDJ and CDR3 were generated from a genomic DNA template. TCRdb redid the calling of the reads with MiXCR, one entry per CDR3 protein. The top ten hold under 1.2% of the sample, which has about 170,000 distinct CDR3 sequences, around 40% seen once. Findings and caveats of the study: About 27 shared CD8+ CDR3s appeared highly expressed within patients' immunodominant clones.

On this clonotype: What it recognizes is unknown.

CDR1 is SGHDT and CDR2 is YYEEEE in the germline V gene. V lost 2 bases to trimming and J lost 5 bases; unmatched junction nucleotides: 4. This CDR3 has 14 amino acids. The clonotype originates from a human donor in good health. Sequencing used sorted CD4+, CD8+, or CD8+CD57+ T cells (not recorded which) from PBMCs. This chain uses TRBV5-6 with TRBJ2-7, with 10 bases that match TRBD2. The DNA for the CDR3 is TGTGCCAGCAGCTTCCCTAGCGGGGGAAACGAGCAGTACTTC. Its protein product is CASSFPSGGNEQYF.